This TCR beta chain stems from a study of blood T cell repertoires in COVID-19. The CDR3 consists of 12 residues. V lost 8 bases and J lost 4; bases outside the gene matches: 4. Germline V gene sequence: CDR1 SNHLY, CDR2 FYNNEI. Authors' analysis steps: Counts of nucleated cells, estimated from reference gene primer amplification, were obtained. Sequencing was performed with immunoSEQ multiplex PCR; in TCRdb, only in-frame clones are kept and a portion is missing. V and J calls and clone size come straight from that table; D and trimming were deduced from the DNA. Of around 120,000 clones listed, 80% to 90% were seen once; the top ten hold 30%.

Sample: peripheral blood. The chain links TRBV2 to TRBJ1-2, with 7 nucleotides matching TRBD1. The origin of this receptor is a woman between 65 and 79 years old with acute or convalescent COVID-19. This CDR3 reads CASETGSYGYTF. For the CDR3, the DNA is TGTGCCAGCGAGACAGGGAGCTATGGCTACACCTTC.